The entry below gives a single TCR beta chain sequence along with its context. Its antigen is still unknown. Clones were read by immunoSEQ multiplex PCR, and TCRdb kept only the in-frame ones, dropping some. The sample lists under 150,000 clones; approximately 90% were seen once. These data come from a study of T cell clones after liver transplantation. The CDR3 is 15 residues long. V was pared by 7 bases and J by 2 bases, with 16 bases between. CDR1 is MDHEN, CDR2 SYDVKM, per germline. Study-wide points: In a couple of subjects, few donor cells limited the measurable donor-reactive repertoire.

The chain is built from TRBV28 and TRBJ2-3, with a tentative D call TRBD2 (6 bases). The input for sequencing was CD4+ T cells from blood, taken 12 months after liver transplant. The TCR originated in a human patient who received a liver transplant. T cells may partly derive from the graft donor. The CDR3 DNA reads as TGTGCCAGCAAAAGGGAGGAGGCGGTCACAGATACGCAGTATTTT. Translation gives CASKREEAVTDTQYF. Complete variable domain (other parts from reference TRBV28 and TRBJ2-3): DVKVTQSSRYLVKRTGEKVFLECVQDMDHENMFWYRQDPGLGLRLIYFSYDVKMKEKGDIPEGYSVSREKKERFSLILESASTNQTSMYLCASKREEAVTDTQYFGPGTRLTVL.